This is a list of T cell receptor beta chains from one sample in a study of blood T cell repertoires in COVID-19. The data were produced by immunoSEQ multiplex PCR, yet TCRdb's version contains in-frame clones alone and is incomplete. The table has about 120,000 clones, less than 85% seen once. Sequenced sample: peripheral blood. The receptors derive from a man in his fifties with acute or convalescent COVID-19. The conserved cysteine and the conserved F or W are not part of the CDR3 here. The order of the fields is J gene, V gene, CDR3 protein.

>TRBJ2-3|TRBV28
ASRTGQGANTQY
>TRBJ1-3|TRBV2
ASSVDRTTGNTIY
>TRBJ1-2|TRBV9
ASSTRPEGYGYT
>TRBJ1-1|TRBV18
ASSPRVGRDTEAF
>TRBJ1-3|TRBV19
ASTFRGQGGSGNTIY
>TRBJ1-3|TRBV19
ASSPGPIGNTIY
>TRBJ2-7|TRBV4-1
ASSQEGTYEQY
>TRBJ2-1|TRBV6-2/TRBV6-3
ASSNGGGEQF
>TRBJ2-4|TRBV19
ASSMRGGVAKNIQY
>TRBJ2-3|TRBV19
ASSMFRGPPTDTQY
>TRBJ1-1|TRBV6-5
ASSLPGGTEAF
>TRBJ2-2|TRBV10-2
ASSESRDRGTGELF
>TRBJ2-6|TRBV15
ATSRSNSGANVLT
>TRBJ2-3|TRBV7-3
ASSLWGGTDTQY
>TRBJ2-3|TRBV4-1
ASSPTSGTDTQY
>TRBJ2-7|TRBV19
ASSTGQRYGTYEQY
>TRBJ1-4|TRBV6-5
ASRAEKLF
>TRBJ2-3|TRBV5-1
ASSPWTGGTDTQY
>TRBJ1-2|TRBV19
ASTRSAGQGNGYT
>TRBJ1-1|TRBV9
ASSPQRTGSTEAF
>TRBJ1-2|TRBV24-1
ATSDSPGNYGYT
>TRBJ2-7|TRBV7-9
ASSLDGGLAGGFSYEQY
>TRBJ1-5|TRBV3-1/TRBV3-2
ASSQRAGSNQPQH
>TRBJ2-5|TRBV5-1
ASNRDTQETQY
>TRBJ1-1|TRBV19
ASTPDRGPGNTEAF
>TRBJ2-5|TRBV9
ASSPRTSGRFETQY
>TRBJ2-3|TRBV6-2/TRBV6-3
ASSYGTSGTDTQY
>TRBJ1-1|TRBV5-1
ASSLVVNTEAF
>TRBJ2-1|TRBV6-6
ASSDRDTQGNEQF
>TRBJ1-2|TRBV12-3/TRBV12-4
ASSLGQAYGYT
>TRBJ1-1|TRBV7-9
ATKEDPTEAF
>TRBJ1-1|TRBV19
ASSLGLLLDTEAF
>TRBJ1-4|TRBV11-2
ASSTQGALEKLF
>TRBJ1-5|TRBV6-6
ASSYSRRGGQPQH
>TRBJ2-7|TRBV7-9
ASSLANGIASYEQY
>TRBJ1-3|TRBV7-9
ASRADGDSGNTIY
>TRBJ1-4|TRBV28
ASRSDQGEEEKLF
>TRBJ1-2|TRBV6-5
ASSRTGGSYGYT
>TRBJ2-6|TRBV30
AWSVVGAGANVLT
>TRBJ1-5|TRBV21-1
ASGWSGYSNQPQH
>TRBJ1-4|TRBV5-4
ASSPVNTGSNEKLF
>TRBJ2-3|TRBV7-9
ASSLEAGVDTQY
>TRBJ1-5|TRBV19
ASSASTGGNQPQH
>TRBJ1-4|TRBV30
AWSEGVVGVEKLF